This paragraph reports one TCR beta chain. The protocol was immunoSEQ multiplex PCR, while the TCRdb copy is restricted to in-frame clones and leaves out a portion. Here the sample spans around 23,000 clones, approximately 89% being singletons. These data come from a study of blood T cell repertoires in COVID-19. Trimming took 3 bases from V and 3 from J, leaving 8 bases between them. This CDR3 spans 13 amino acids. CDR1 and CDR2 from the germline V gene are SGHAT and FQNNGV. The rearrangement uses TRBV11-2 and TRBJ2-5; D possibly corresponds to TRBD2 (5 bases). Sample: peripheral blood. The source of this sequence is a man aged 45-60 years with active COVID-19. The CDR3 nucleotides are TGTGCCAGCAGCTTTGGGGAGAAAGAGACCCAGTACTTC. It translates to CASSFGEKETQYF.